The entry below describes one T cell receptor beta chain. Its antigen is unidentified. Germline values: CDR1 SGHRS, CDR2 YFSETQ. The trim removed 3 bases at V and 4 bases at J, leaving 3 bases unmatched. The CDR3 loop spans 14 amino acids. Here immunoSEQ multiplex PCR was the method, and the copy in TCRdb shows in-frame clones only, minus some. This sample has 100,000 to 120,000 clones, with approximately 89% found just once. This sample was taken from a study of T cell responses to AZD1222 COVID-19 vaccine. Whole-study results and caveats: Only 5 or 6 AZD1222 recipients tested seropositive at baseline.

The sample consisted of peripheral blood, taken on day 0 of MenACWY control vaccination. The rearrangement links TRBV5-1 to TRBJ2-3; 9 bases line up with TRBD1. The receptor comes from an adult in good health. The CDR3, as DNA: TGCGCCAGCAGCTGGGGGACAGGGTCAGATACGCAGTATTTT. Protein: CASSWGTGSDTQYF.